Listed below are T cell receptor beta chains from one sample, sequenced in a study of spatial heterogeneity in lung cancer. TCRdb ran MiXCR on the 5' RACE reads and lists one entry per CDR3 protein. Of 3,000 or so distinct CDR3 sequences in the sample, around 13% were seen once. Material: lung tumor tissue, obtained at surgery. All receptors derive from a male donor with early-stage non-small cell lung cancer. Both conserved end residues are part of each CDR3. D genes are given only for firm matches. Not all rows give a size; the values are once, few, many and, for expanded clones, a class.

TRBJ2-7	.	medium-sized	TRBV10-3	CAISDRLGEGEQYF	TGTGCCATCAGCGATCGACTAGGTGAGGGCGAGCAGTACTTC
TRBJ2-4	TRBD2	.	TRBV2	CASSEELAGDLAKNIQYF	TGTGCCAGCAGTGAGGAACTAGCGGGGGACCTAGCCAAAAACATTCAGTACTTC
TRBJ1-2	.	medium-sized	TRBV6-2/TRBV6-3	CASSFAGRTFAGYTF	TGTGCCAGCAGTTTCGCAGGACGCACCTTCGCTGGCTACACCTTC
TRBJ1-2	.	medium-sized	TRBV20-1	CSARVPGTDGYTF	TGCAGTGCTAGAGTCCCGGGAACCGACGGCTACACCTTC
TRBJ2-4	TRBD2	medium-sized	TRBV12-3/TRBV12-4	CASSLTSGGAKNIQYF	TGTGCCAGCAGTTTGACTAGCGGGGGAGCCAAAAACATTCAGTACTTC
TRBJ2-7	.	medium-sized	TRBV7-3	CASSLSRDNEQYF	TGTGCCAGCAGCTTAAGCCGAGATAACGAGCAGTACTTC
TRBJ2-3	.	medium-sized	TRBV20-1	CSARTSFADTQYF	TGCAGTGCTAGGACTAGTTTCGCAGATACGCAGTATTTT
TRBJ2-2	TRBD2	medium-sized	TRBV9	CASSPGTTTTGELFF	TGTGCCAGCAGTCCCGGGACTACGACCACCGGGGAGCTGTTTTTT
TRBJ2-1	TRBD2	.	TRBV12-3/TRBV12-4	CASSSTGTSGGAGQFF	TGTGCCAGCAGTTCGACCGGGACTAGCGGGGGGGCTGGGCAGTTCTTC
TRBJ2-3	TRBD2	few	TRBV9	CASSGSGLAGGTAQFF	TGTGCCAGCAGCGGATCGGGACTAGCGGGGGGGACAGCGCAGTTTTTT
TRBJ2-3	TRBD2	.	TRBV9	CASSGSGLAGGTAQYF	TGTGCCAGCAGCGGATCGGGACTAGCGGGGGGGACAGCGCAGTATTTT
TRBJ2-4	.	few	TRBV6-1	CASQWAKNIQYF	TGTGCCAGCCAGTGGGCCAAAAACATTCAGTACTTC
TRBJ2-5	TRBD2	many	TRBV7-6	CASRAGGSQETQYF	TGTGCCAGCAGGGCGGGGGGCTCCCAAGAGACCCAGTACTTC
TRBJ2-1	.	medium-sized	TRBV5-1	CASSFPSGNSYNEQFF	TGCGCCAGCAGCTTCCCGAGCGGAAACTCCTACAATGAGCAGTTCTTC
TRBJ2-3	.	medium-sized	TRBV2	CASSDRARDTQYF	TGTGCCAGCAGTGATAGGGCCCGAGATACGCAGTATTTT
TRBJ1-1	.	.	TRBV7-9	CASSLHGQSNTEAFF	TGTGCCAGCAGCCTCCATGGACAGAGCAACACTGAAGCTTTCTTT
TRBJ1-2	TRBD1	medium-sized	TRBV19	CASRTRDSNYGYTF	TGTGCCAGTAGGACCCGGGACAGTAACTATGGCTACACCTTC
TRBJ1-4	.	medium-sized	TRBV15	CATSIGDRATNEKLFF	TGTGCCACCAGCATAGGTGACAGAGCAACTAATGAAAAACTGTTTTTT
TRBJ2-7	TRBD2	medium-sized	TRBV28	CASRPVAGVPYEQYF	TGTGCCAGCAGACCGGTAGCGGGGGTACCCTACGAGCAGTACTTC
TRBJ2-7	.	medium-sized	TRBV5-1	CASSLVGTYEQYF	TGCGCCAGCAGCTTGGTAGGGACCTACGAGCAGTACTTC
TRBJ2-7	TRBD1	medium-sized	TRBV27	CASSFTGQGAYEQYF	TGTGCCAGCAGTTTCACGGGGCAGGGGGCCTACGAGCAGTACTTC
TRBJ2-5	.	medium-sized	TRBV2	CASSEVWDSETQYF	TGTGCCAGCAGTGAAGTGTGGGATTCAGAGACCCAGTACTTC
TRBJ1-1	.	medium-sized	TRBV7-3	CASSPQGVTEAFF	TGTGCCAGCAGCCCACAGGGAGTCACTGAAGCTTTCTTT
TRBJ1-1	TRBD1	medium-sized	TRBV4-2	CASSLYRDRELGTEAFF	TGTGCCAGCAGCCTCTACCGGGACAGGGAGTTGGGCACTGAAGCTTTCTTT
TRBJ2-1	.	medium-sized	TRBV18	CASSPHPDYEQFF	TGTGCCAGCTCACCTCACCCGGACTACGAGCAGTTCTTC
TRBJ2-1	.	.	TRBV7-2	CASSSSVSEQFF	TGTGCCAGCAGCTCTAGCGTTAGTGAGCAGTTCTTC
TRBJ2-7	.	medium-sized	TRBV7-2	CASSLGLISSYEQYF	TGTGCCAGCAGCCTAGGACTCATTTCCTCCTACGAGCAGTACTTC
TRBJ2-7	.	medium-sized	TRBV7-2	CASKGSSYEQYF	TGTGCCAGCAAGGGCAGCTCCTACGAGCAGTACTTC
TRBJ2-5	.	.	TRBV7-9	CASSLSTEGETQYF	TGTGCCAGCAGCTTATCGACAGAAGGGGAGACCCAGTACTTC
TRBJ2-1	.	medium-sized	TRBV7-2	CASSLEGGAYNEQFF	TGTGCCAGCAGCTTAGAAGGGGGGGCTTACAATGAGCAGTTCTTC
TRBJ2-3	TRBD2	medium-sized	TRBV18	CASSPPASGRGDTQYF	TGTGCCAGCTCACCACCGGCTAGCGGGAGGGGAGATACGCAGTATTTT
TRBJ2-2	.	.	TRBV9	CASSVGIPNTGELFF	TGTGCCAGCAGCGTAGGGATACCGAACACCGGGGAGCTGTTTTTT
TRBJ1-1	.	large	TRBV7-3	CASSDQPGYATEAFF	TGTGCCAGCAGCGATCAACCGGGGTATGCCACTGAAGCTTTCTTT
TRBJ2-5	.	large	TRBV5-4	CASSLVVAGQETQYF	TGTGCCAGCAGCTTGGTGGTAGCCGGCCAAGAGACCCAGTACTTC
TRBJ2-3	TRBD2	medium-sized	TRBV20-1	CSAKREPTDTQYF	TGCAGTGCTAAGCGGGAGCCCACAGATACGCAGTATTTT
TRBJ1-5	.	medium-sized	TRBV9	CASSSSGVLRQPQHF	TGTGCCAGCAGCTCCTCCGGCGTCCTAAGGCAGCCCCAGCATTTT
TRBJ1-2	.	once	TRBV6-6	CASGDFGTANNYGYTF	TGTGCCAGCGGGGACTTCGGGACTGCAAATAACTATGGCTACACCTTC
TRBJ2-7	.	medium-sized	TRBV28	CASSLWGEQYF	TGTGCCAGCAGTTTATGGGGGGAGCAGTACTTC
TRBJ2-3	TRBD2	medium-sized	TRBV20-1	CSAPAGGFSDTQYF	TGCAGTGCGCCAGCGGGAGGGTTCTCAGATACGCAGTATTTT
TRBJ1-2	TRBD1	.	TRBV30	CACLFRDRGYGYTF	TGTGCCTGTCTATTCCGGGACAGGGGTTATGGCTACACCTTC
TRBJ2-7	TRBD2	medium-sized	TRBV20-1	CSARTVTSGGYRYEQYF	TGCAGTGCTAGAACTGTGACTAGCGGGGGTTATCGCTACGAGCAGTACTTC
TRBJ2-1	TRBD1	.	TRBV4-1	CASSQGPGGPRNEQFF	TGCGCCAGCAGCCAAGGACCAGGGGGACCTCGCAATGAGCAGTTCTTC
TRBJ2-3	.	.	TRBV3-1	CASKGGLSTDTQYF	TGTGCCAGCAAGGGCGGTTTGAGCACAGATACGCAGTATTTT
TRBJ2-5	.	medium-sized	TRBV20-1	CSASFWDTQETQYF	TGCAGTGCTAGTTTCTGGGACACTCAAGAGACCCAGTACTTC
TRBJ1-1	.	few	TRBV28	CASANLNTEAFF	TGTGCCAGCGCGAATCTGAACACTGAAGCTTTCTTT
TRBJ2-7	TRBD1	medium-sized	TRBV7-9	CASSLALVRTGGEQYF	TGTGCCAGCAGCTTAGCGCTCGTCCGGACAGGGGGCGAGCAGTACTTC
TRBJ2-1	.	large	TRBV6-2/TRBV6-3	CASSSQETGEQFF	TGTGCCAGCAGCTCACAGGAGACAGGAGAGCAGTTCTTC
TRBJ2-1	TRBD2	large	TRBV12-5	CASGAGTSSWQFF	TGTGCTAGTGGTGCGGGGACTAGCAGTTGGCAGTTCTTC
TRBJ2-1	.	.	TRBV7-9	CASGGPGSYNEQFF	TGTGCCAGCGGGGGCCCGGGCTCGTACAATGAGCAGTTCTTC
TRBJ2-2	TRBD1	.	TRBV14	CASSPWGQGFTGELFF	TGTGCCAGCAGCCCTTGGGGACAGGGGTTCACCGGGGAGCTGTTTTTT
TRBJ2-3	TRBD2	medium-sized	TRBV5-4	CASSLLLAGASTDTQYF	TGTGCCAGCAGCTTGTTACTAGCGGGAGCTAGCACAGATACGCAGTATTTT
TRBJ1-6	TRBD1	medium-sized	TRBV7-2	CASSLEQGAYNSPLHF	TGTGCCAGCAGCTTAGAACAGGGGGCGTATAATTCACCCCTCCACTTT
TRBJ2-7	TRBD2	medium-sized	TRBV11-2	CASSWTSGGSYEQYF	TGTGCCAGCAGCTGGACTAGCGGGGGCTCCTACGAGCAGTACTTC
TRBJ2-1	TRBD2	.	TRBV29-1	CSAPREGKANEQFF	TGCAGCGCCCCGAGGGAGGGGAAAGCTAATGAGCAGTTCTTC